This T cell receptor beta chain was retrieved from a study of T-cell reconstitution after alpha-beta-depleted transplantation in children. Including both end residues, the CDR3 is 16 amino acids long. Germline assignment: CDR1 SNHLY and CDR2 FYNNEI. In this sample, this clonotype turned up many times. The antigen is not known. The final CDR3 position lacks the conserved phenylalanine or tryptophan, pointing to a likely read error. The DNA is omitted, as the CDR3 cannot be located on it reliably, and the CDR3 follows TCRdb's listing. General study results and limits: Some patients' high day-60 TCRbeta diversity was attributed to recipient cells surviving conditioning. Alpha-beta T cells present about two months after transplant were reported to originate from several hundred expanded graft clones. Fresh T-cell production supplied most of the T-cell counts and diversity seen one year after transplant.

Molecular barcoding with unique molecular identifiers was used for the TCRbeta library. TCRdb fed the PCR reads into MiXCR, producing one record per CDR3 protein. Of roughly 150,000 distinct CDR3 sequences in the sample, 11% were seen once. This TCR was sampled from a boy younger than 10 with acute myeloid leukemia, due to receive a stem cell transplant. The material sequenced was PBMCs, taken before TCRalphabeta/CD19-depleted stem cell transplant. V and J are TRBV2 and TRBJ2-1; TRBD2, the D gene given by the table, was not confirmed from the DNA. CDR3 residues: CASSVTGDWSLAGFSV.